This TCR beta chain was recovered during a study of blood T cell repertoires in COVID-19. TCRdb keeps only in-frame clones here, not all; method: immunoSEQ multiplex PCR. There are 25,000 to 35,000 clones in the sample; 90% occur only once, and roughly 13% lies in the top ten. Sequencing was done on a sample of peripheral blood. The receptor set was obtained from a human donor in a cohort sampled during active COVID-19.

The rearrangement joins TRBV6-2 or TRBV6-3 to TRBJ2-1, with 16 bases matching TRBD2. This CDR3 has 19 amino acids. CDR1 and CDR2 from the germline V gene are MNHEY and SVGEGT. J gave up 5 bases and V 7 bases, and 14 bases lay outside the gene matches. CDR3 region: CASTPHPGLAGGRDNEQFF. Here the CDR3 DNA reads TGTGCCAGCACCCCTCATCCGGGACTAGCGGGAGGGAGGGACAATGAGCAGTTCTTC.